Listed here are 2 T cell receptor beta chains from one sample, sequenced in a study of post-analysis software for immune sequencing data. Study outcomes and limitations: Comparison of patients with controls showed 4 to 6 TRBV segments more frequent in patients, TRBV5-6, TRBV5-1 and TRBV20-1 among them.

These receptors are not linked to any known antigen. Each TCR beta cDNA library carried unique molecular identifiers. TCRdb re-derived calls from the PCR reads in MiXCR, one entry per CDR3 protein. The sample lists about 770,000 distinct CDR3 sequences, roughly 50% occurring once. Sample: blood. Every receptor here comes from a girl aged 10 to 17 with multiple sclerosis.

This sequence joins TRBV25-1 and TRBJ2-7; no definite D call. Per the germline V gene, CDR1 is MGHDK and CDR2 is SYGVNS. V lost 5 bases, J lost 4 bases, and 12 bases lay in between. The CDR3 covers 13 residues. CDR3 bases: TGTGCCAGCAGTTCCCAACGGCGGTACGAGCAGTACTTC. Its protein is CASSSQRRYEQYF.

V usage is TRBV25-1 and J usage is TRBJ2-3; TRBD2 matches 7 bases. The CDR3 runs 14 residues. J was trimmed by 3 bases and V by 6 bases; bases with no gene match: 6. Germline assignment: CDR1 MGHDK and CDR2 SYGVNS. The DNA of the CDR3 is TGTGCCAGCAGCCATTCGGGACTAACAGATACGCAGTATTTT. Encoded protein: CASSHSGLTDTQYF.